This T cell receptor beta chain was retrieved from a study of T cell changes during pregnancy in multiple sclerosis. TCRdb's table, derived via immunoSEQ multiplex PCR, lists solely in-frame clones and lacks some. The sample includes about 69,000 clones, around 92% of them seen just once. Germline V gene data show CDR1 as SGHDT and CDR2 as YYEEEE. The CDR3 runs to 13 residues. The V gene end was trimmed by 4 bases and the J gene end by 7 bases; junction bases not matched to a gene: 4. This sequence joins TRBV5-6 and TRBJ2-1, with 8 positions matching TRBD2. This sample comprised peripheral blood, obtained in the third trimester of pregnancy. This receptor was taken from a female donor in good health, enrolled as a control in a pregnancy study. The CDR3 is CASSPGLVNEQFF. In nucleotides, the CDR3 is TGTGCCAGCAGCCCGGGACTAGTTAATGAGCAGTTCTTC.